What follows are 16 T cell receptor beta chains derived from one specimen sequenced in a study of T cell responses to AZD1222 COVID-19 vaccine. The data were produced by immunoSEQ multiplex PCR, yet TCRdb's version contains in-frame clones alone and is incomplete. This sample has about 160,000 clones, with roughly 92% found just once. The material sequenced was peripheral blood, taken 28 days after the second AZD1222 dose. The receptors derive from an adult who received the AZD1222 COVID-19 vaccine.

The chain recombines TRBV6-5 with TRBJ1-4, with 9 nucleotides matching TRBD1. The CDR3 is made up of 14 amino acids. V was clipped by 5 bases and J by 4 bases; unmatched bases: 2. Germline V gives CDR1 MNHEY, CDR2 SVGAGI. The CDR3 sequence is CASSRGQGNEKLFF. The CDR3 bases are TGTGCCAGCAGTAGGGGACAGGGTAATGAAAAACTGTTTTTT.

The chain uses TRBV18 and TRBJ2-3, with D uncertain. CDR3 size: 13 residues. The V end was cut by 5 bases, the J end by 4 bases, with 10 bases between. CDR1 is KGHSH, CDR2 LQKENI, per germline. The CDR3: CASSATAPDTQYF. CDR3 nucleotides: TGTGCCAGCTCAGCGACTGCCCCAGATACGCAGTATTTT.

The V call is TRBV7-2, the J call TRBJ1-3; D call uncertain. The CDR3 length is 13 residues. Germline loops: CDR1 SGHTA, CDR2 FQGNSA. Trimming left V 2 bases short and J 3 bases short, with 5 bases between. The CDR3 is CASSLQIGNTIYF. CDR3 DNA sequence: TGTGCCAGCAGCTTACAGATTGGAAACACCATATATTTT.

The chain carries TRBV6-5 and TRBJ1-4; D not resolved. The germline V gene has CDR1 MNHEY and CDR2 SVGAGI. The germline V and J ends were trimmed by 6 bases and 0 bases, with 11 bases remaining between them. This CDR3 region has 15 residues. CDR3 region: CASSPLASTNEKLFF. CDR3 sequence (DNA): TGTGCCAGCAGCCCCCTGGCTTCAACTAATGAAAAACTGTTTTTT.

This sequence joins TRBV5-1 and TRBJ2-2; D is perhaps TRBD2 (6 bases). Deletions cut 3 bases from V and 0 bases from J, with 15 bases between. Germline-derived CDR1 and CDR2 are SGHRS and YFSETQ. The CDR3 runs 17 residues. CDR3 sequence reads: CASSYWDVAANTGELFF. The CDR3 region has the DNA TGCGCCAGCAGCTACTGGGACGTAGCGGCGAACACCGGGGAGCTGTTTTTT. The full variable domain, completed using reference TRBV5-1 and TRBJ2-2, is KAGVTQTPRYLIKTRGQQVTLSCSPISGHRSVSWYQQTPGQGLQFLFEYFSETQRNKGNFPGRFSGRQFSNSRSEMNVSTLELGDSALYLCASSYWDVAANTGELFFGEGSRLTVL.

J is TRBJ2-7 and V is TRBV11-2, with D unresolved. Germline loops: CDR1 SGHAT, CDR2 FQNNGV. Trimming stripped 4 bases from V and 7 bases from J, with 5 bases between. The CDR3 has 10 amino acids. CDR3 in DNA: TGTGCCAGCAGCTCCGGGGAGCAGTACTTC. It translates to CASSSGEQYF.

The chain combines TRBV14 with TRBJ1-3; D is perhaps TRBD1 (5 bases). Germline V CDR1 and CDR2: SGHDN, FVKESK. The CDR3 runs to 16 residues. V lost 0 bases to trimming and J lost 0 bases, with 9 bases between them. CDR3 DNA: TGTGCCAGCAGCCAAGACAGGGCGAGCTCTGGAAACACCATATATTTT. The encoded protein is CASSQDRASSGNTIYF.

The chain uses TRBV4-1 and TRBJ1-4; a weak D match, TRBD1 (5 bases). V lost 4 bases, J lost 0 bases, and 12 bases lay in between. The CDR3 runs 16 residues. Germline assignment: CDR1 MGHRA and CDR2 YSYEKL. This CDR3 reads CASSPGHLATNEKLFF. The CDR3 DNA reads as TGCGCCAGCAGCCCCGGACACCTTGCAACTAATGAAAAACTGTTTTTT.

This chain links TRBV28 with TRBJ1-1; D remains ambiguous. CDR1 MDHEN and CDR2 SYDVKM come from the germline V gene. The V end lost 6 bases, the J end lost 1 base, and 15 bases lay between the germline ends. The CDR3 length is 15 residues. CDR3 in DNA: TGTGCCAGCAGCACAACCTCGTCGAGGAACACTGAAGCTTTCTTT. It specifies CASSTTSSRNTEAFF.

The chain joins TRBV7-6 to TRBJ2-2; a weak D match, TRBD2 (6 bases). This CDR3 spans 15 amino acids. V was clipped by 5 bases and J by 3 bases, with 13 bases between them. Per the germline V gene, CDR1 is SGHVS and CDR2 is FNYEAQ. The CDR3 spells CASSLTWRDTGELFF. The CDR3 coding sequence is TGTGCCAGCAGCCTTACCTGGAGGGACACCGGGGAGCTGTTTTTT.

V and J are TRBV5-4 and TRBJ1-1, with TRBD1 identical over 10 bases. CDR1 is SGHNT, CDR2 YYREEE, per germline (reference sequence). The J segment lost 5 bases and the V segment lost 3 bases, leaving 4 bases of the junction unmatched. CDR3 length equals 14 residues. CDR3 sequence reads: CASSYRQGATEAFF. CDR3 coding DNA: TGTGCCAGCAGCTATCGACAGGGGGCAACTGAAGCTTTCTTT.

The CDR3 nucleotides read TGTGCCAGCAGCTTAGGTCAGGGGGTCCCCCTCTACGAGCAGTACTTC. Translating it yields CASSLGQGVPLYEQYF. The chain employs TRBV7-6 and TRBJ2-7, with 7 bases identical to TRBD1. The length of the CDR3 is 16 residues. The V and J ends lost 1 base and 3 bases, in that order; junction bases with no gene match: 9. CDR1 and CDR2 from the germline V gene are SGHVS and FNYEAQ.

Remarks on this clone: A read error may account for a junction end that differs from germline. This chain connects TRBV23-1 to TRBJ2-1; a possible D gene is TRBD2 (7 bases). TRBV23-1 is sorted into the ORF group, with uncertain function. The CDR3 totals 20 residues. The CDR3 nucleotides read TGCGCCAGCTGTCAGTTCGACACAGCGGGGAGGGGGGACTCCTACAATGAGCAGTTCTTC. Its protein product is CASCQFDTAGRGDSYNEQFF.

V gene TRBV29-1 combines with J gene TRBJ2-7; D may be TRBD2 (5 bases). CDR3 length: 15 residues. V was trimmed by 3 bases and J by 1 base, leaving 16 bases between them. CDR1 and CDR2 (germline): SQVTM, ANQGSEA. DNA for the CDR3: TGCAGCGTTGAGTCCCTGGTCCGGGGTTCCTACGAGCAGTACTTC. Translated: CSVESLVRGSYEQYF.

V gene TRBV6-1 combines with J gene TRBJ2-7, with D possibly called TRBD1 or TRBD2 (5 bases each). This CDR3 is built from 13 residues. Trimming removed 3 bases at V and 5 bases at J, with 11 bases between. Per the germline V gene, CDR1 is MNHNS and CDR2 is SASEGT. In nucleotides, the CDR3 is TGTGCCAGCAGTGACAGGGACGCTGACGAGCAGTACTTC. Translated: CASSDRDADEQYF.

This clone was seen a single time. The rearrangement links TRBV24-1 to TRBJ2-3, with 8 bases aligning to TRBD2. Germline CDR1 and CDR2: KGHDR and SFDVKD. The CDR3 runs to 15 residues. Losses at the gene ends were 5 bases for V and 6 bases for J; bases not matched to a gene: 9. The CDR3 loop reads CATSGVGGAEDTQYF. The CDR3, as DNA: TGTGCCACCAGTGGGGTCGGGGGGGCGGAGGATACGCAGTATTTT.